This TCR beta chain was sequenced for a study of control samples from healthy donors and cancer patients. Measured with immunoSEQ multiplex PCR; TCRdb has only the in-frame clones, and not every one. The sample has fewer than 90,000 clones, over 75% seen once. The trim removed 4 bases at V and 10 bases at J, leaving 9 bases unmatched. This CDR3 is 14 amino acids long. Germline V CDR1 and CDR2: WNHNN, SYGVQD (reference sequence). This TCR derives from a man between 50 and 59 years old in good health. This chain links TRBV10-1 with TRBJ2-1; 8 bases are shared with TRBD2. Sequencing input: blood. CDR3: CASSGTSRAGEQFF. In nucleotides, the CDR3 is TGCGCCAGCAGTGGGACTAGCCGGGCTGGGGAGCAGTTCTTC.